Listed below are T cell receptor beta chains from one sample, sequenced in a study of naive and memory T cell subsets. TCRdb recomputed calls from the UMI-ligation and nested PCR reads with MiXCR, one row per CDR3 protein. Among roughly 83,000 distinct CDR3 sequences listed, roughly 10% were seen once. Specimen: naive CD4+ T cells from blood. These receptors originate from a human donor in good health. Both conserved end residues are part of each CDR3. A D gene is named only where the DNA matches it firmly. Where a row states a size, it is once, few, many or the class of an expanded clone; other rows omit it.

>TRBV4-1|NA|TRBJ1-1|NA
TGCGCCAGCAGCCAAGATCCAGTTCCGTACTCTGAAGCTTTCTTT
CASSQDPVPYSEAFF
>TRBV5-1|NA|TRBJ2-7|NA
TGCGCCAGCAGCTTGGTTGGGGTTTCCGACGAGCAGTACTTC
CASSLVGVSDEQYF
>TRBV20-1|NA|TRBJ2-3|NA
TGCAGTGCTAGAACGGGGGAGGTAGATACGCAGTATTTT
CSARTGEVDTQYF
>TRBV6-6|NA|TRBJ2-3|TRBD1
TGTGCCAGCAGCCCGGGGGGACAGGGGGCAGATACGCAGTATTTT
CASSPGGQGADTQYF
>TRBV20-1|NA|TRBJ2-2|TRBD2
TGCAGTGCTTACCAGGGCGGGAGGAACACCGGGGAGCTGTTTTTT
CSAYQGGRNTGELFF
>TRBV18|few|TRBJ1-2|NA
TGTGCCAGCTCAGACGATATAGGGGGCTATGGCTACACCTTC
CASSDDIGGYGYTF
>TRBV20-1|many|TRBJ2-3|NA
TGCAGTGCTAGTCCCCGATCCCCTCGCACAGATACGCAGTATTTT
CSASPRSPRTDTQYF
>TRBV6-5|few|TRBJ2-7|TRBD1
TGTGCCAGCGGGACAGGGGGATACGAGCAGTACTTC
CASGTGGYEQYF
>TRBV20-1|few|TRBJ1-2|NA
TGCAGTGCTTCTCCTCAAGCCCTAAGCTATGGCTACACCTTC
CSASPQALSYGYTF
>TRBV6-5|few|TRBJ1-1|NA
TGTGCCAGCAGGTTGGGCAGGGTCACTGAAGCTTTCTTT
CASRLGRVTEAFF
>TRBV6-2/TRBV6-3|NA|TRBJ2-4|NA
TGTGCCAGCAGTTTCAAGGGGGACAACATTCAGTACTTC
CASSFKGDNIQYF
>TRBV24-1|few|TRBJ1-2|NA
TGTGCCACCAGTGACTCCAGATATAACTATGGCTACACCTTC
CATSDSRYNYGYTF
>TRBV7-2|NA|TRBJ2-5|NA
TGTGCCAGCAGCCGACTCGGAGGGCTGGTGGAGACCCAGTACTTC
CASSRLGGLVETQYF
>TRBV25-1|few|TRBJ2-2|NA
TGTGCCAGCAGTGAAGGTCTAGCCCACACCGGGGAGCTGTTTTTT
CASSEGLAHTGELFF
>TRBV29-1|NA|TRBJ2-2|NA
TGCGGAGGCCGAACAAGTTCTAACACCGGGGAGCTGTTTTTT
CGGRTSSNTGELFF
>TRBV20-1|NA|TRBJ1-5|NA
TGCAGTGCTTCGAGTTCAGCAAATCAGCCCCAGCATTTT
CSASSSANQPQHF
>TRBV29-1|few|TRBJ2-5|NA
TGCAGCGTTGTGGGGGGATTATGGGAGACCCAGTACTTC
CSVVGGLWETQYF
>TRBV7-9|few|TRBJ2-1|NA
TGTGCCAGCAGCGCGTGGGGCAATGAGCAGTTCTTC
CASSAWGNEQFF
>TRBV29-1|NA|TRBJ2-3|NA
TGCAGTGGGGACTGGAGCACAGATACGCAGTATTTT
CSGDWSTDTQYF
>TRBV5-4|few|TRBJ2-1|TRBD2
TGTGCCAGCAGCTTGCGGACTACTAGCGGGAGTCATGAGCAGTTCTTC
CASSLRTTSGSHEQFF
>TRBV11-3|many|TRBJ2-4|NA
TGTGCCAGCAGCTTAGGGACGAGTGGACTATTTTCCATTCAGTACTTC
CASSLGTSGLFSIQYF
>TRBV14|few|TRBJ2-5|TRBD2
TGTGCCAGCAGCCTCGGACTAGCGGGAGGAGAGACCCAGTACTTC
CASSLGLAGGETQYF
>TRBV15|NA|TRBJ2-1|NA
TGTGCCACCAGCAGAGATTCGGGGGGCGGAGAGCAGTTCTTC
CATSRDSGGGEQFF
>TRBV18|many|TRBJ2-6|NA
TGTGCCAGCTCACCACGGGCGGGAACTGGGGCCAACGTCCTGACTTTC
CASSPRAGTGANVLTF
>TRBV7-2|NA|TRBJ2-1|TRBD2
TGTGCCAGCAGCTTAGCTAGCGGGAGGTGGAATGAGCAGTTCTTC
CASSLASGRWNEQFF
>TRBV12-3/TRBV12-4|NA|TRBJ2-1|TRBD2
TGTGCCAGCAGTCCCTCGGCGGGGGTGGGGAGTGAGCAGTTCTTC
CASSPSAGVGSEQFF